The 22 T cell receptor beta chains reported below all come from one sample, sequenced in a study of blood T cells in healthy people across ages. It was with a sample-barcoded 5' primer and a J-beta primer mix that a second PCR of about 7 to 12 cycles was run. TCRdb used MiXCR to reprocess the 5' RACE reads, holding one entry per CDR3 protein. The sample holds about a million distinct CDR3 sequences, more than 30% seen once. Sequenced: blood. The receptors here all came from a young man in good health.

The table lists this clonotype with a few counts. The chain joins TRBV12-3 or TRBV12-4 to TRBJ1-1; D may be TRBD1 (5 bases). CDR3 length: 14 residues. Trimming pared 1 base from V and 6 bases from J, leaving 12 bases between. CDR3 sequence (DNA): TGTGCCAGCAGTTTAGGCAGGGAAGTGTCTGAAGCTTTCTTT. Its translation: CASSLGREVSEAFF.

The V and J genes are TRBV5-1 and TRBJ1-2; D is perhaps TRBD1 (5 bases). Looked up from germline, CDR1 is SGHRS and CDR2 is YFSETQ. V was cut by 7 bases and J by 7 bases, with 17 bases left in between. This CDR3 has 13 residues. The CDR3 spells CASRDRNLAGYTF. DNA for the CDR3: TGCGCCAGCCGGGACCGAAATTTAGCTGGCTACACCTTC.

The V call is TRBV20-1, the J call TRBJ1-1; 8 nucleotides line up with TRBD1. Germline V CDR1 and CDR2: DFQATT, SNEGSKA (reference sequence). CDR3 length: 14 amino acids. V trimming: 5 bases; J trimming: 1 base; junction bases outside the gene matches: 6. The CDR3 region is CSAGPTGENTEAFF. Written as DNA, the CDR3 is TGCAGTGCTGGACCGACAGGGGAGAACACTGAAGCTTTCTTT.

This clonotype was recorded a few times. V usage is TRBV5-6 and J usage is TRBJ1-1; no firm D call. Germline loops: CDR1 SGHDT, CDR2 YYEEEE. The CDR3 has 14 residues. V was shortened by 4 bases and J by 7 bases, with 17 bases between the two germline ends. CDR3 sequence: CASSPPGDRDEAFF. The CDR3 DNA is TGTGCCAGCAGCCCGCCGGGTGATAGGGATGAAGCTTTCTTT.

This clonotype has more than one count but fewer than ten. V is TRBV4-1 and J is TRBJ2-5; 8 bases are shared with TRBD1. Germline V gene data show CDR1 as MGHRA and CDR2 as YSYEKL. The V segment lost 2 bases and the J segment 0 bases; nucleotides outside the gene matches: 2. The CDR3 loop spans 15 amino acids. CDR3 residues: CASSQMDRDQETQYF. The CDR3 DNA reads as TGCGCCAGCAGCCAAATGGACAGGGACCAAGAGACCCAGTACTTC.

The table lists this clonotype with a few counts. The chain joins TRBV6-5 to TRBJ2-7, with D unresolved. Germline CDR1 is MNHEY and CDR2 is SVGAGI. The CDR3 extends over 14 amino acids. V dropped 0 bases and J dropped 4 bases, with 10 bases sitting between them. CDR3: CASSYSAQTYEQYF. The CDR3 DNA reads as TGTGCCAGCAGTTACTCGGCCCAGACTTACGAGCAGTACTTC.

This clonotype has just a few counts. The rearrangement links TRBV20-1 to TRBJ1-2, with D perhaps matching TRBD1 (6 bases). CDR3 length: 15 amino acids. Trimming left V 5 bases short and J 7 bases short, with 23 bases between. Germline V gives CDR1 DFQATT, CDR2 SNEGSKA (reference sequence). The DNA of the CDR3 is TGCAGTGCTCGGGCCCTGGGGGCCCCCCGTGGTGGCTACACCTTC. Translated, it gives CSARALGAPRGGYTF.

The chain is built from TRBV7-2 and TRBJ1-2; D is possibly TRBD1 (5 bases). The germline CDR1 and CDR2 sequences are SGHTA and FQGNSA. V lost 8 bases to trimming and J lost 4 bases, with 17 bases between them. CDR3 length equals 14 residues. The CDR3 loop reads CASSKEQGSYGYTF. In nucleotides, the CDR3 is TGTGCCAGCTCAAAGGAGCAGGGTTCCTATGGCTACACCTTC.

This clonotype was seen repeatedly, ten times or more. The junction departs from the called germline gene at one end, perhaps through a read error. The genes are TRBV5-1 and TRBJ1-5; D perhaps matches TRBD1 (5 bases). CDR1 and CDR2 (germline): SGHRS, YFSETQ. CDR3 length equals 14 residues. In nucleotides, the CDR3 is TGTGCCAGCAGTTTGGGGCAGCTCAATCAGCCCCAGCATTTT. It specifies CASSLGQLNQPQHF.

The chain uses TRBV5-1 and TRBJ2-7; TRBD2 agrees at 13 bases. J lost 7 bases, V lost 6 bases, and 16 bases had no gene match. CDR3 length: 17 residues. The germline V gene encodes CDR1 SGHRS and CDR2 YFSETQ. CDR3 loop: CASTTSGGNPNYNEQYF. In DNA form, the CDR3 reads TGCGCCAGCACGACTAGCGGGGGGAACCCTAACTACAATGAGCAGTACTTC.

The CDR3 nucleotides read TGTGCCAGCAGCGGGGGGAAGGGTGAAAAACTGTTTTTT. As protein: CASSGGKGEKLFF. The V call is TRBV12-3 or TRBV12-4, the J call TRBJ1-4, with D possibly being TRBD1 (5 bases). Trimming left V 6 bases short and J 7 bases short, with 12 bases between. CDR3 length: 13 amino acids.

V is TRBV7-2 and J is TRBJ1-4; the match to TRBD1 covers 7 bases. This CDR3 has 15 residues. CDR1 SGHTA and CDR2 FQGNSA come from the germline V gene. V was clipped by 1 base and J by 7 bases; unmatched bases: 6. DNA of the CDR3: TGTGCCAGCAGCTTAGGGCCCAGGGGGGGTGAAAAACTGTTTTTT. Encoded protein: CASSLGPRGGEKLFF.

CDR3 DNA sequence: TGTGCCAGCAGCTTCTCAGCGGGGGGGCGCAATGAGCAGTTCTTC. Protein product: CASSFSAGGRNEQFF. This chain uses TRBV5-6 with TRBJ2-1; 10 bases agree with TRBD2. The germline gives CDR1 SGHDT, CDR2 YYEEEE. CDR3 length equals 15 residues. Trimming took 2 bases from V and 6 from J; bases not matched to a gene: 5.

This chain links TRBV3-1 with TRBJ2-4, with D possibly called TRBD1 or TRBD2 (6 bases each). There are 20 residues in the CDR3. Germline V gene sequence: CDR1 LGHDT, CDR2 YNNKEL (reference sequence). V was clipped by 2 bases and J by 2 bases, with 25 bases between them. Written as DNA, the CDR3 is TGTGCCAGCAGCCAACCGCGAGGGGGGCTTAGCATCTCGTCCAAAAACATTCAGTACTTC. Translating gives CASSQPRGGLSISSKNIQYF.

This clonotype was picked up many times. The gene calls are TRBV3-1 and TRBJ2-1, with D possibly being TRBD2 (5 bases). The V and J ends lost 4 bases and 4 bases respectively, with 5 bases between them. Germline-derived CDR1 and CDR2 are LGHDT and YNNKEL (reference sequence). The CDR3 is made up of 12 amino acids. The chain's CDR3 is CASSRGYNEQFF. The CDR3 DNA reads as TGTGCCAGCAGCCGCGGGTACAATGAGCAGTTCTTC.

The V gene is TRBV13, the J gene TRBJ1-5, with a weak D call TRBD1 (6 bases). The V end was cut by 5 bases, the J end by 5 bases, with 13 bases between. Germline CDR1 PRHDT, CDR2 FYEKMQ (reference sequence). The length of the CDR3 is 14 residues. CDR3 DNA: TGTGCCAGCAGCAGAGGACAGCAAGATCAGCCCCAGCATTTT. Translating it yields CASSRGQQDQPQHF. The variable domain in full, with the rest retrieved from reference TRBV13 and TRBJ1-5, is AAGVIQSPRHLIKEKRETATLKCYPIPRHDTVYWYQQGPGQDPQFLISFYEKMQSDKGSIPDRFSAQQFSDYHSELNMSSLELGDSALYFCASSRGQQDQPQHFGDGTRLSIL.

In its sample, this clonotype was seen a few times. The chain links TRBV5-1 to TRBJ2-3; 9 bases fit TRBD2. Germline CDR1 reads SGHRS; CDR2 reads YFSETQ. V dropped 6 bases and J dropped 4; count of bases not matched to a gene: 6. The CDR3 is made up of 14 amino acids. For the CDR3, the DNA is TGCGCCAGCATGGTAGCGGGGGTGTCAGATACGCAGTATTTT. Its translation is CASMVAGVSDTQYF.

This clonotype occurred a few times. V gene TRBV28 combines with J gene TRBJ1-5; TRBD1 matches 8 bases. Per the germline V gene, CDR1 is MDHEN and CDR2 is SYDVKM. The trim removed 6 bases at V and 1 base at J, leaving 8 bases unmatched. CDR3 length: 16 residues. The CDR3 DNA is TGTGCCAGCAGGTCACAGGGGGACGCCAGCAATCAGCCCCAGCATTTT. This sequence encodes CASRSQGDASNQPQHF. The whole variable domain, remainder taken from reference TRBV28 and TRBJ1-5, is DVKVTQSSRYLVKRTGEKVFLECVQDMDHENMFWYRQDPGLGLRLIYFSYDVKMKEKGDIPEGYSVSREKKERFSLILESASTNQTSMYLCASRSQGDASNQPQHFGDGTRLSIL.

The rearrangement uses TRBV5-1 and TRBJ1-5; D uncertain. The CDR3 is 13 amino acids. Between the trimmed V and J ends, which lost 4 bases and 15 bases, there was a span of 20 bases. Germline V gives CDR1 SGHRS, CDR2 YFSETQ. CDR3: CASSPEGNTYWHF. CDR3 DNA: TGCGCCAGCAGCCCCGAGGGAAATACCTATTGGCATTTT.

The chain recombines TRBV9 with TRBJ2-3; D is possibly TRBD2 (6 bases). The CDR3 spans 15 residues. Germline loops: CDR1 SGDLS, CDR2 YYNGEE. The ends were cut back, 4 bases at V and 2 bases at J, with 14 bases in the middle. The CDR3 loop reads CASSSGAGSTDTQYF. The CDR3 DNA is TGTGCCAGCAGCTCGGGTGCGGGGTCCACAGATACGCAGTATTTT.

The J gene is TRBJ2-2, the V gene TRBV12-3 or TRBV12-4; D unresolved. V dropped 5 bases and J dropped 6 bases, with 1 base sitting between them. The CDR3 runs to 10 residues. CDR3 coding DNA: TGTGCCAGCAGTCCCGGGGAGCTGTTTTTT. Translation gives CASSPGELFF.

In this sample, this clonotype turned up a few times. An end of the junction differs from the germline gene, which may be a read error. The chain recombines TRBV6-5 with TRBJ2-3, with D hard to call. CDR3 size: 12 residues. The germline CDR1 and CDR2 sequences are MNHEY and SVGAGI. The CDR3 sequence is CASRRVADTRYF. In DNA form, the CDR3 reads TGTGCCAGCAGAAGGGTCGCAGATACGCGGTATTTT.